This T cell receptor (beta chain) was sequenced during a study of T cells expressing NK-cell markers (dated by TCRdb to 2019 to 2021). General notes on the study: Roughly 8 donors provided sorted CD3+CD56+NKG2C+, CD3+CD56+NKG2C- and CD3+CD56-NKG2C+ T-cell subsets, whose TCR beta-chain repertoires were profiled. The libraries were sequenced on Illumina HiSeq 2000/2500, MiSeq or NextSeq, producing 2 x 150 bp reads. All eight donors whose samples were sequenced were randomly selected healthy volunteers, three of them men and five women. Seven of the eight sequenced donors were HCMV-seropositive and one was HCMV-seronegative. Beyond this particular receptor, the publication reports: In a handful of donors, the dominant CD3+CD56+NKG2C+ clonotypes were among the top 10 CD8+ clonotypes and accounted for roughly 1.0-7.5% of CD8+ T cells. It remained unclear whether the expanded NKG2C-expressing T cell clones were specific for HCMV antigens. Those dominant clonotypes were again the most abundant among CD3+CD56-NKG2C+ cells in a handful of donors, at roughly 25-60.1%.

The run used an Illumina HiSeq 2000. The TCR beta cDNA libraries were made using 5'RACE template switching, a step that added both a universal primer site and unique molecular identifiers. Synthesis of cDNA was primed from the TCR beta constant segment and was followed by two consecutive PCR amplification steps. The study's processing was this. MIGEC handled demultiplexing of the reads and grouping by UMI, while MiTCR was used to assemble and quantify clonotypes. To exclude erroneous sequences, any TCR cDNA sequence not supported by at least two reads was discarded. The tcR package was used for downstream repertoire analysis, and clonotypes were matched across fractions by CDR3 nucleotide sequence plus V segment. VDJmatch was used to annotate antigen specificity against VDJdb, with one amino acid substitution in CDR3 permitted. Based on TCRdb reprocessing of the reads, there is one entry per CDR3 protein sequence, and DNA is missing. TCRdb's processing, not the authors', yielded these V and J calls. The sample table records approximately 460,000 distinct CDR3 sequences. In total, the top ten clones hold roughly 8% of the sample.

Notes on this clonotype: The target of this receptor is not known.

To determine HCMV serostatus, a commercial ELISA kit was used to detect HCMV-specific IgG in serum. Peripheral blood mononuclear cells were isolated from blood by Ficoll density gradient centrifugation. Taken from the germline V gene, the CDR1 and CDR2 loops are MGHDK and SYGVNS. From the cysteine through the phenylalanine, the CDR3 covers 15 amino acids. DNA is not on record. This receptor was taken from a woman between 18 and 70 years old in good health. This receptor chain uses TRBV25-1 and TRBJ2-7; TCRdb calls TRBD2, which cannot be checked without DNA. Sequencing was carried out using blood T cells: a sorted CD56 or NKG2C T cell subset, CD4+ or CD8+ T cells, or bulk PBMC T cells (not recorded which). The CDR3 reads CASSVAGGLHYEQYF.